The next 19 T cell receptor beta chains were all read from a single sample in a study of blood T cell repertoires in COVID-19. The table came from immunoSEQ multiplex PCR; TCRdb's copy has only in-frame clones and leaves some out. The sample has some 190,000 clones; 84% are singletons. Sequencing was performed on peripheral blood. These receptors originate from a woman between 65 and 79 years old with active or convalescent COVID-19.

Here the CDR3 reads CASSPIDRVGEQFF. CDR3 DNA: TGCGCCAGCAGCCCGATCGACAGGGTAGGAGAGCAGTTCTTC. The chain couples TRBV4-1 to TRBJ2-1; 7 positions agree with TRBD1. The V and J ends lost 4 bases and 10 bases, in that order; junction bases with no gene match: 10. Per germline, CDR1 MGHRA and CDR2 YSYEKL. This CDR3 is built from 14 residues.

In this sample, this clone turned up a few times. The gene calls are TRBV19 and TRBJ2-7, with 10 bases that match TRBD1. Germline CDR1 is LNHDA and CDR2 is SQIVND (reference sequence). This CDR3 region has 14 residues. V gave up 5 bases and J gave up 1 base; unmatched junction bases: 2. DNA of the CDR3: TGTGCCAGTAGTGACAGGGGGCGGTCCTACGAGCAGTACTTC. The encoded protein is CASSDRGRSYEQYF.

The chain couples TRBV12-5 to TRBJ2-3; 9 nucleotides match TRBD2. V shed 5 bases and J 4 bases; nucleotides not matched to a gene: 10. Germline loops: CDR1 LGHNT, CDR2 FRNRAP. The length of the CDR3 is 16 residues. The CDR3 sequence: CASGPSGTSMADTQYF. CDR3 DNA: TGTGCTAGTGGTCCCTCCGGGACTAGCATGGCAGATACGCAGTATTTT.

Only one count was recorded for this clone. V and J are TRBV6-1 and TRBJ2-7, with D possibly matching TRBD1 (5 bases). The germline gives CDR1 MNHNS, CDR2 SASEGT. The CDR3 loop spans 13 amino acids. Trimming shortened V by 3 bases and J by 3 bases, and 9 bases separated the two germline ends. In DNA form, the CDR3 reads TGTGCCAGCAGTGATGGACACCTCTACGAGCAGTACTTC. This encodes CASSDGHLYEQYF.

The chain is built from TRBV7-2 and TRBJ2-1, with 7 bases fitting TRBD2. The CDR3 length is 14 residues. CDR1 is SGHTA and CDR2 is FQGNSA in the germline V gene. V gave up 8 bases and J gave up 0 bases; unmatched junction bases: 4. CDR3 coding DNA: TGTGCCAGCGGCGGGGGTAGCTCCTACAATGAGCAGTTCTTC. This gives the protein CASGGGSSYNEQFF.

The rearrangement joins TRBV3-1 (or the pseudogene TRBV3-2) to TRBJ1-2; 8 nucleotides match TRBD1. Looked up from germline, CDR1 is LGHDT and CDR2 is YNNKEL (reference sequence). V lost 0 bases to trimming and J lost 8 bases; unmatched junction nucleotides: 5. The CDR3 contains 14 residues. The CDR3 here is CASSQDTGGGGYTF. The CDR3 DNA reads TGTGCCAGCAGCCAAGATACAGGGGGGGGCGGCTACACCTTC.

The chain joins TRBV18 to TRBJ1-6; D is uncertain. Germline CDR1 reads KGHSH; CDR2 reads LQKENI. V dropped 6 bases and J dropped 0 bases, with 15 bases sitting between them. The CDR3 length is 17 residues. DNA for the CDR3: TGTGCCAGCTCCCCGGGAGAGTCGCGCTCCTATAATTCACCCCTCCACTTT. Its translation: CASSPGESRSYNSPLHF.

This clone appeared a single time. The genes are TRBV11-3 and TRBJ2-7, with 11 bases matching TRBD1. The CDR3 sequence is 15 residues long. The germline gives CDR1 SGHNT, CDR2 YENEEA. Trimming removed 1 base from V and 2 bases from J; junction bases left unmatched: 1. The CDR3: CASSLVDRGPYEQYF. The CDR3 coding sequence is TGTGCCAGCAGCTTAGTGGACAGGGGGCCCTACGAGCAGTACTTC.

This chain joins TRBV11-2 and TRBJ2-7, with TRBD2 matching 7 bases. Germline V lookup: CDR1 SGHAT, CDR2 FQNNGV. The trim removed 5 bases at V and 0 bases at J, leaving 7 bases unmatched. This CDR3 comprises 15 residues. DNA for the CDR3: TGTGCCAGCAGCCTCCTAGCGGTCCTCTCCTACGAGCAGTACTTC. Translation: CASSLLAVLSYEQYF. The whole variable domain, filled in from reference TRBV11-2 and TRBJ2-7, reads EAGVAQSPRYKIIEKRQSVAFWCNPISGHATLYWYQQILGQGPKLLIQFQNNGVVDDSQLPKDRFSAERLKGVDSTLKIQPAKLEDSAVYLCASSLLAVLSYEQYFGPGTRLTVT.

V and J are TRBV4-2 and TRBJ2-3; 8 bases map to TRBD2. The germline CDR1 and CDR2 sequences are LGHNA and YNFKEQ. The V segment lost 0 bases and the J segment 2 bases; nucleotides outside the gene matches: 7. The CDR3 is made up of 17 amino acids. The CDR3 is CASSQDHREGYTDTQYF. CDR3 DNA sequence: TGTGCCAGCAGCCAAGATCACCGGGAGGGTTACACAGATACGCAGTATTTT.

This clone has only one observation. The chain joins TRBV6-1 to TRBJ2-4; the D is unclear. The CDR3 is 15 amino acids. V was cut by 1 base and J by 9 bases, with 16 bases left in between. Germline CDR1 MNHNS, CDR2 SASEGT. The CDR3 region has the DNA TGTGCCAGCAGTGAAGGGTCGGTAACCCGGAGCATTCAGTACTTC. It encodes CASSEGSVTRSIQYF.

The chain links TRBV28 to TRBJ1-3; D uncertain. The CDR3 contains 15 residues. The V end was cut by 2 bases, the J end by 0 bases, with 8 bases between. CDR1 is MDHEN, CDR2 SYDVKM, per germline. CDR3 sequence reads: CASSLLAGSGNTIYF. In nucleotides, the CDR3 is TGTGCCAGCAGTTTACTGGCGGGCTCTGGAAACACCATATATTTT.

The chain is built from TRBV2 and TRBJ1-5; 7 bases are shared with TRBD1. The ends lost 4 bases at V and 5 bases at J; junction bases unmatched: 11. The V gene's germline CDR1 is SNHLY and CDR2 FYNNEI. The CDR3 is 16 residues long. The CDR3 reads CASSGGSGQRDQPQHF. Written as DNA, the CDR3 is TGTGCCAGCAGTGGGGGATCGGGACAGAGAGATCAGCCCCAGCATTTT.

The chain uses TRBV5-5 and TRBJ1-2; 7 positions match TRBD1. The trim removed 3 bases at V and 5 bases at J, leaving 10 bases unmatched. Germline CDR1 reads SGHKS; CDR2 reads YYEKEE (reference sequence). The CDR3 sequence is 15 residues long. The CDR3 region has the DNA TGTGCCAGCAGCTGGACTCCGGGACAGCCGTATGGCTACACCTTC. It translates to CASSWTPGQPYGYTF.

The CDR3 DNA sequence: TGTGCCAGCAGCGTAGTGACAGGGTATAATGAGCAGTTCTTC. It specifies CASSVVTGYNEQFF. The chain couples TRBV9 to TRBJ2-1; 7 bases align to TRBD1. This CDR3 is 14 amino acids long. Trimming cost V 0 bases and J 7 bases; bases outside gene matches: 4. Germline CDR1 and CDR2: SGDLS and YYNGEE.

The chain carries TRBV5-1 and TRBJ2-7, with 9 bases aligning to TRBD2. Germline CDR1 SGHRS, CDR2 YFSETQ. V lost 0 bases and J lost 2; bases outside the gene matches: 6. This CDR3 has 16 amino acids. CDR3: CASSLVASGKTYEQYF. CDR3 sequence (DNA): TGCGCCAGCAGCTTGGTGGCTAGCGGGAAAACCTACGAGCAGTACTTC. The variable domain in full, with the rest retrieved from reference TRBV5-1 and TRBJ2-7, is KAGVTQTPRYLIKTRGQQVTLSCSPISGHRSVSWYQQTPGQGLQFLFEYFSETQRNKGNFPGRFSGRQFSNSRSEMNVSTLELGDSALYLCASSLVASGKTYEQYFGPGTRLTVT.

The rearrangement links TRBV5-4 to TRBJ2-3; 13 bases fit TRBD2. V was clipped by 4 bases and J by 3 bases; unmatched bases: 2. Germline V lookup: CDR1 SGHNT, CDR2 YYREEE (reference sequence). The CDR3 has 15 residues. CDR3 sequence: CASSRTSGSTDTQYF. CDR3 bases: TGTGCCAGCAGCAGGACTAGCGGGAGTACAGATACGCAGTATTTT.

This clone turned up a few times. The V gene is TRBV6-5, the J gene TRBJ2-6; D may be TRBD2 (6 bases). CDR3 length: 15 residues. Germline V CDR1 and CDR2: MNHEY, SVGAGI. The chain's CDR3 is CASRAGNSGANVLTF. The CDR3 DNA reads as TGTGCGAGCCGGGCGGGAAACTCTGGGGCCAACGTCCTGACTTTC.

V usage is TRBV28 and J usage is TRBJ2-5; perhaps TRBD2 as D (7 bases). Trimming shortened V by 1 base and J by 5 bases, and 17 bases separated the two germline ends. This CDR3 has 16 residues. CDR1 and CDR2 (germline): MDHEN, SYDVKM. CDR3 DNA sequence: TGTGCCAGCAGTTTATCCCTAGGGGGGGTGGTTGAGACCCAGTACTTC. This sequence encodes CASSLSLGGVVETQYF.